This record covers a single TCR beta chain. This sample was taken from a study of T-cell memory formation after mild COVID-19. TCRdb redid the calling of the 5' RACE reads with MiXCR, one entry per CDR3 protein. This repertoire shows around 410,000 distinct CDR3 sequences, around 22% found once; its top ten account for about 12%. The sample comprised PBMCs or a T cell subset sorted from them (not recorded which). The TCR originated in an adult woman who had mild COVID-19 (a few samples of this study predate the infection). Cell type and time point are not known.

The CDR3 DNA is TGCAGTGCTAGAGATCCCGGGACAGCTAACACTGAAGCTTTCTTT. Protein: CSARDPGTANTEAFF. J is TRBJ1-1 and V is TRBV20-1, with TRBD1 matching 7 bases. The ends lost 0 bases at V and 2 bases at J; junction bases unmatched: 6. Germline V gene sequence: CDR1 DFQATT, CDR2 SNEGSKA (reference sequence). The CDR3 consists of 15 residues.